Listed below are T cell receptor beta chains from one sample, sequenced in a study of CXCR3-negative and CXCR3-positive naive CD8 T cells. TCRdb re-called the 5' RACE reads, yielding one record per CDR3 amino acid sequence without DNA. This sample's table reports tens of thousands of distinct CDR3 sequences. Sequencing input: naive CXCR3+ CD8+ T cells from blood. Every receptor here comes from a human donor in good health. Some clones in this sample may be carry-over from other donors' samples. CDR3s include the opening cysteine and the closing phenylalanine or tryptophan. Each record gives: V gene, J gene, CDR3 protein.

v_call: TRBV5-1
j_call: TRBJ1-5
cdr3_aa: CASSLAQPQHF

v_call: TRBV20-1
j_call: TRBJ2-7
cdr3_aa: CSAYTAGDEQYF

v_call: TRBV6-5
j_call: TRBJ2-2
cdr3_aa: CASSYSLASDTGELFF

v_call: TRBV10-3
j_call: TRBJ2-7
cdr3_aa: CAISGQDSSYEQYF

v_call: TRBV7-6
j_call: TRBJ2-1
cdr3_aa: CASSLNRGYYNEQFF

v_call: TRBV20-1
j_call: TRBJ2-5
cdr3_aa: CSARAYLSDRGARFTQYF

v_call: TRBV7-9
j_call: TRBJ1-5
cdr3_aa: CASSSAGTGVQPQHF

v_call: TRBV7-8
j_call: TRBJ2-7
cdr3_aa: CASSTMGGRDREPQSSYEQYF

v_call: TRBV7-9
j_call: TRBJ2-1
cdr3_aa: CASSKAEDARGYNEQFF

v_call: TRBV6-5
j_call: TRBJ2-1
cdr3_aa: CASSPGLVGPEQFF

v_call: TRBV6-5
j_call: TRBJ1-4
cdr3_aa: CASSYGAGGEKLFF

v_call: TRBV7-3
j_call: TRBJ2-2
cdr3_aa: CASSFRPGELFF

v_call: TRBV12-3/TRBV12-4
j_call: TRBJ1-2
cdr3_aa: CASSFGLTAAGVGYTF

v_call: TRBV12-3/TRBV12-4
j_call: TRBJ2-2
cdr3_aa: CASADRGRTGELFF

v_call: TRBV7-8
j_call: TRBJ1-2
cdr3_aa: CASSLGTGGDGYTF

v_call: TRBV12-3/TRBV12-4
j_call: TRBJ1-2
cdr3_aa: CASSLEDGYTF

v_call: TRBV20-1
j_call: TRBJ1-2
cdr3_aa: CSAQSGGRNYGYTF

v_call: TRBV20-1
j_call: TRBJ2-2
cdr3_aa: CSALPGDYTGELFF

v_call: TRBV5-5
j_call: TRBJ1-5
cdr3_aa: CASSLGPSNQPQHF

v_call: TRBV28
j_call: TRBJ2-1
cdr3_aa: CASSLSRLRGAVYNEQFF

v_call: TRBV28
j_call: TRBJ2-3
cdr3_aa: CAGSPRTGDTQYF

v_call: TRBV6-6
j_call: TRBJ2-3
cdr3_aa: CASSYRPNRDTQYF

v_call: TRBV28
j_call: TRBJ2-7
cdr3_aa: CASSGDSDQGGWHEQYF

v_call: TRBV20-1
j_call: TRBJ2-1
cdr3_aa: CSAHSSGGSYNEQFF

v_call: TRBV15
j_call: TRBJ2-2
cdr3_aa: CATSRGPGPRGELFF

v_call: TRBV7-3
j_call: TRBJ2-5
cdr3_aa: CASSVGTQETHYF

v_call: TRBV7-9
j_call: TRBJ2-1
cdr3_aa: CASSLLAGEDSYNEQFF

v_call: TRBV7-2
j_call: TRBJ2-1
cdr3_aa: CASSVKPGHLDYNEQFF

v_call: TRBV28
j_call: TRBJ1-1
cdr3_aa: CASHNNREGNTEAFF

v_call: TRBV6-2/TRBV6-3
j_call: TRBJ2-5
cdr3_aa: CASSWVRRLPGETQYF

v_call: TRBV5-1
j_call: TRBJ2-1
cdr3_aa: CASSLGYRTDGNEQFF